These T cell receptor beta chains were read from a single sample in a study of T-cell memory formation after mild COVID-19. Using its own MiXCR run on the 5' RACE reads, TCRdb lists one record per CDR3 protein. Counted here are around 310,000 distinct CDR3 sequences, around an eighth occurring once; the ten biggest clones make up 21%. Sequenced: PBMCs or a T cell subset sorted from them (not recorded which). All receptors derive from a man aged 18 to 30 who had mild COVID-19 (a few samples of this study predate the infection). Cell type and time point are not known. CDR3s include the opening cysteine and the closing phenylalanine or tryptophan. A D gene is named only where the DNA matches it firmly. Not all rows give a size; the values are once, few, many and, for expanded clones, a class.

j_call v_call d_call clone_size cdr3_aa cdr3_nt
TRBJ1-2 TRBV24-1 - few CATSDLDRPGGYYGYTF TGTGCCACCAGTGATTTGGACAGGCCGGGAGGGTACTATGGCTACACCTTC
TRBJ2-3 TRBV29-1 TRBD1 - CSVTGGRTDTQYF TGCAGCGTGACAGGGGGCCGCACAGATACGCAGTATTTT
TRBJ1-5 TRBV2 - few CASTLLTGGDQPQHF TGTGCCAGCACCCTCCTGACAGGCGGCGATCAGCCCCAGCATTTT
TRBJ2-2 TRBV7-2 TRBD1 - CASSPDRGSWTGELFF TGTGCCAGCAGCCCCGACAGGGGGTCTTGGACCGGGGAGCTGTTTTTT
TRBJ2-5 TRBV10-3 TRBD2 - CAISARDYLYQETQYF TGTGCCATCAGTGCACGGGACTACCTGTACCAAGAGACCCAGTACTTC
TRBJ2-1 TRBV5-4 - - CASSKAGRAEGNEQFF TGTGCCAGCAGCAAGGCGGGCAGGGCGGAGGGCAATGAGCAGTTCTTC
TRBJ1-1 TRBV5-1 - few CASSAPGGAGAEAFF TGCGCCAGCAGCGCCCCCGGCGGGGCCGGGGCCGAAGCTTTCTTT
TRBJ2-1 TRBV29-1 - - CSVYGDEQFF TGCAGCGTTTATGGAGATGAGCAGTTCTTC
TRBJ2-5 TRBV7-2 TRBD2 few CASSLDMAGGETQYF TGTGCCAGCAGCTTAGACATGGCGGGGGGAGAGACCCAGTACTTC
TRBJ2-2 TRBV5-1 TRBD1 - CASSLWDRARTGELFF TGCGCCAGCAGCTTATGGGACAGGGCACGAACCGGGGAGCTGTTTTTT
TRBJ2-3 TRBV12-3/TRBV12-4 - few CAGSPVDSGTDTQYF TGTGCCGGCAGCCCCGTGGACTCGGGCACAGATACGCAGTATTTT
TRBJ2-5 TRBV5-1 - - CASSLDRVGKTQYF TGCGCCAGCAGCTTGGACAGGGTTGGGAAGACCCAGTACTTC
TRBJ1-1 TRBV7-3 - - CASSLYGQDTEAFF TGTGCCAGCAGCTTATACGGGCAGGACACTGAAGCTTTCTTT
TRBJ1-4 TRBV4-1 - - CASSQAWTTGLFF TGCGCCAGCAGCCAAGCCTGGACAACCGGGCTGTTTTTT
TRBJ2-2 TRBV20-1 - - CSAREWRSNTGELFF TGCAGTGCCAGAGAGTGGCGGTCGAACACCGGGGAGCTGTTTTTT
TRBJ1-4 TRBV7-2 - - CASSPSQINEKLFF TGTGCCAGCAGCCCCAGTCAGATTAATGAAAAACTGTTTTTT
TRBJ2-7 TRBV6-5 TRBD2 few CASRYSIAGAYEQYF TGTGCCAGCAGATACTCCATAGCGGGGGCCTACGAGCAGTACTTC
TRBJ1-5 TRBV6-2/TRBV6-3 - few CASSLPRQYGNQPQHF TGTGCCAGCAGTCTCCCTAGACAGTACGGCAATCAGCCCCAGCATTTT
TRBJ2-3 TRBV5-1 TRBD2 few CASSPGLVVDTQYF TGCGCCAGCAGCCCGGGACTAGTGGTGGATACGCAGTATTTT
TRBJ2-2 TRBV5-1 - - CSSQPGPNTGELFF TGCTCCAGCCAGCCAGGGCCAAACACCGGGGAGCTGTTTTTT
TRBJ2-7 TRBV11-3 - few CASSTGTLSGEQYF TGTGCCAGCAGCACAGGGACGCTCTCTGGGGAGCAGTACTTC
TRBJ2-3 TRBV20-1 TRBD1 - CSAKTQDRGWVRAQYF TGCAGTGCGAAGACCCAAGACAGGGGGTGGGTTCGGGCGCAGTATTTT
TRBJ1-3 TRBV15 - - CATSRDLIGGNTIYF TGTGCCACCAGCAGAGATCTTATAGGTGGAAACACCATATATTTT
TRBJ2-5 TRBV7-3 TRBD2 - CASASGAGETQYF TGTGCCAGCGCTAGCGGGGCGGGGGAGACCCAGTACTTC
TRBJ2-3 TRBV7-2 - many CASSFRGTDTQYF TGTGCCAGCAGCTTCAGGGGCACAGATACGCAGTATTTT
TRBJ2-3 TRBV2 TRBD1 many CASRQGLGPDTQYF TGTGCCAGCAGACAGGGGTTGGGCCCAGATACGCAGTATTTT
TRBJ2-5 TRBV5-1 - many CASGPGGGARETQYF TGCGCCAGCGGCCCCGGAGGGGGGGCACGGGAGACCCAGTACTTC
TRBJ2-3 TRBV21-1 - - CASSKRGGGTDTQYF TGTGCCAGCAGCAAACGAGGGGGCGGCACAGATACGCAGTATTTT
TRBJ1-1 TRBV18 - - CASSPAGAGAFF TGTGCCAGCTCCCCTGCCGGGGCGGGGGCTTTCTTT
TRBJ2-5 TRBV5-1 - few CASSLDAETQYF TGCGCCAGCAGCTTGGACGCTGAGACCCAGTACTTC
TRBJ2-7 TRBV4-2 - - CASSQEVPTYEQYF TGTGCCAGCAGCCAAGAGGTCCCAACCTACGAGCAGTACTTC
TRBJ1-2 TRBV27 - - CASSLSPGQHGYTF TGTGCCAGCAGTTTATCTCCCGGGCAGCATGGCTACACCTTC
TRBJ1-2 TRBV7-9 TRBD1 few CASSLVPTGVGYTF TGTGCCAGCAGCTTAGTCCCAACAGGGGTAGGCTACACCTTC
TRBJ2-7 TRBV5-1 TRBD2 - CASSLDFQGLYEQYF TGCGCCAGCAGCTTGGATTTTCAGGGACTATACGAGCAGTACTTC
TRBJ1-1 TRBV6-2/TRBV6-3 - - CASSYDTGNTEAFF TGTGCCAGCAGTTACGACACAGGGAACACTGAAGCTTTCTTT
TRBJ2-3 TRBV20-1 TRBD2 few CSARASGNTDTQYF TGCAGTGCTAGGGCTAGCGGGAACACAGATACGCAGTATTTT
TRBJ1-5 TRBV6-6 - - CASSLQPVPQHF TGTGCCAGCAGCCTCCAGCCGGTGCCCCAGCATTTT
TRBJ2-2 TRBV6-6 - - CASSYSPGLPGELFF TGTGCCAGCAGTTACTCGCCAGGCCTCCCCGGGGAGCTGTTTTTT
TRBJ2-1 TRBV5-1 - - CASSWYRDEQFF TGCGCCAGCAGCTGGTACAGGGATGAGCAGTTCTTC
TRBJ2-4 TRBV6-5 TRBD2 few CASSYSGGKNIQYF TGTGCCAGCAGTTACTCGGGGGGGAAAAACATTCAGTACTTC
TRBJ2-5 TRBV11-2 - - CASSFRVGRKQETQYF TGTGCCAGCAGCTTTAGGGTGGGCAGGAAACAAGAGACCCAGTACTTC
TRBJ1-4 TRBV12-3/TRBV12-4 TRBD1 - CASSVLRGQKLFF TGTGCCAGCAGTGTCCTCAGGGGGCAAAAACTGTTTTTT
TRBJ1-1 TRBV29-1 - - CSVDGHPGGAFF TGCAGCGTAGATGGACACCCAGGAGGAGCTTTCTTT